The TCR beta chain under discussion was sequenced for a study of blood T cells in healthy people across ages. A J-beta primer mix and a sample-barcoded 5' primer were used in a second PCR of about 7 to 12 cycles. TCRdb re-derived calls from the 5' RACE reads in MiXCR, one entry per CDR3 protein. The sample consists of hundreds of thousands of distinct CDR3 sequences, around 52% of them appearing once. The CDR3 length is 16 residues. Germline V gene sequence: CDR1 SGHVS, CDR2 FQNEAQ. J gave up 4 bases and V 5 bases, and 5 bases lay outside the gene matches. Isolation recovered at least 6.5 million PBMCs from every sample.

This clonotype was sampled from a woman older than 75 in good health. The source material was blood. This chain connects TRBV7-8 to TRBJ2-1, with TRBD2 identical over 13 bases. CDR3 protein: CASSPRLAGGYNEQFF. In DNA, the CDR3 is TGTGCCAGCAGCCCCCGACTAGCGGGGGGATACAATGAGCAGTTCTTC.